This T cell receptor beta chain originates from a study of blood T cell repertoires in COVID-19 (dated by TCRdb to the early 2020s). With regard to the full study: Samples from collaborators originated in the United States, Italy and Spain and spanned both the acute and convalescent phases of COVID-19. The material from the prospective study consisted of cDNA or gDNA derived from T cells, B-cell-depleted T cells, or PBMCs. Sample metadata almost always included a de-identified subject ID, COVID-19 status, age in years and sex. Where HLA class I and class II types were available, the types were taken from metadata supplied by the sample provider, not from assay-based typing. Deeply sampled blood TCRbeta repertoires from subjects exposed to, actively infected with, or recovered from COVID-19 were included in the dataset. Samples were obtained from the ongoing ImmuneRACE study (first 160 participants) and from over a thousand subjects provided by 6 global collaborators. A freely available public database, intended as a resource for researchers studying the immune response to SARS-CoV-2, is where the repertoires were released. Points the paper makes about the study in general: The amount of clinical and demographic metadata varied by source and participant and was provided uncurated.

The CDR3 runs 19 amino acids, cysteine and phenylalanine included. CDR3 DNA is the only sequence kept; it has 57 bases, read in frame from the first base. The germline V gene encodes CDR1 SQVTM and CDR2 ANQGSEA. Trimming at the junction amounts to 3 bases on V and 5 bases on J, and the germline ends lie 31 bases apart. A note on this clone: The antigen it binds to is not known. Base qualities are not recorded, but no much larger clone differs from it by a single base.

The immunoSEQ Assay, a bias-controlled multiplex PCR, was used to amplify TCRbeta CDR3 regions from genomic DNA. The paper's data handling went like this. Within the assay, amplification of reference gene primers was used to estimate how many nucleated cells each sample contained. Sequence reads were collapsed and filtered to measure the absolute abundance of every unique TCRbeta CDR3 rearrangement. For each sample, productive Simpson clonality was calculated as the square root of Simpson's diversity index across productive rearrangements. Not all clones reach the TCRdb copy of this immuneACCESS table, which keeps in-frame sequences only. Checked studies attribute under half of the gap to unresolved V genes and leave the rest unexplained. From that table come the V and J calls and clone size; the DNA was used to work out D and trimming. A total of just over 650,000 clones appear in this sample, about nine tenths of them only once. Of the sample, under 0.3% falls within the top ten clones.

Whole blood was collected in K2EDTA tubes by collaborating institutions according to the institutions' own protocols. For TCRbeta analysis, collaborator samples were shipped as frozen whole blood, as isolated PBMCs, or as DNA extracted from either sample type. This sequence was found in a young woman with acute or convalescent COVID-19. Sequencing input: peripheral blood. The chain uses TRBV29-1 and TRBJ1-2, with no D gene named confidently. The CDR3 is CSVENPSGWVLRLGYGYTF. The nucleotides read TGCAGCGTTGAGAATCCCAGCGGGTGGGTGCTTCGCCTCGGGTATGGCTACACCTTC. Where the CDR3 stops, the reference TRBV29-1 and TRBJ1-2 genes take over; the full variable domain is SAVISQKPSRDICQRGTSLTIQCQVDSQVTMMFWYRQQPGQSLTLIATANQGSEATYESGFVIDKFPISRPNLTFSTLTVSNMSPEDSSIYLCSVENPSGWVLRLGYGYTFGSGTRLTVV.